This T cell receptor (beta chain) was recovered during a study of T cell clonality in common variable immunodeficiency. Overall study findings and caveats: CVID subjects showed higher TCRbeta clonality than healthy controls. In common variable immunodeficiency, TCR beta chains reportedly carried fewer deletions and N-nucleotide insertions.

Ten or more counts support this clone. Its antigen is still unknown. Read data end 3 residues before the CDR3 end; the end is taken from the germline J gene. The CDR3 length is 15 residues. Germline V gene sequence: CDR1 SGHRS, CDR2 YFSETQ. V dropped 4 bases and J dropped 4; count of bases not matched to a gene: 7. TCRdb's table, derived via immunoSEQ multiplex PCR, lists solely in-frame clones and lacks some. The sample contains 50,000 to 70,000 clones, none of them singletons. Sequenced input: peripheral blood mononuclear cells. The receptor's source is a person aged 18 to 75 in good health. This chain uses TRBV5-1 with TRBJ2-1, with 8 bases fitting TRBD1. The CDR3: CASSLGTGLYNEQFF. CDR3 bases read: TGCGCCAGCAGCCTAGGGACAGGTTTGTACAATGAG.